This record covers a single T cell receptor (beta chain). This CDR3 comprises 14 residues. Germline V gives CDR1 SGHRS, CDR2 YFSETQ. V was clipped by 0 bases and J by 6 bases; unmatched bases: 4. This entry belongs to a study of blood T cell repertoires in COVID-19. About the research overall: Some COVID-19 samples were acute and others convalescent; all came from the United States, Italy and Spain. PBMCs, B-cell-depleted T cells, or T cells provided the cDNA or gDNA that made up the material.

Method: immunoSEQ multiplex PCR; TCRdb's copy keeps in-frame clones and lacks some. Of around 110,000 clones detected, 90% appear once; the ten largest clones hold 1.8%. This clonotype was sampled from a human donor with active COVID-19. The donor label of this sample is uncertain. Sequencing used peripheral blood. This chain uses TRBV5-1 with TRBJ2-7, with 9 nucleotides matching TRBD1. The CDR3 reads CASSLETGGPEQYF. In nucleotides, the CDR3 is TGCGCCAGCAGCTTGGAGACAGGGGGACCCGAGCAGTACTTC. Looking up the rest from reference TRBV5-1 and TRBJ2-7 gives the full variable domain: KAGVTQTPRYLIKTRGQQVTLSCSPISGHRSVSWYQQTPGQGLQFLFEYFSETQRNKGNFPGRFSGRQFSNSRSEMNVSTLELGDSALYLCASSLETGGPEQYFGPGTRLTVT.